One and the same sample provided the 30 T cell receptor beta chains below, sequenced in a study of T cells in Graves' hyperthyroidism and ophthalmopathy. RNA transcripts gave rise to amplified TCR beta CDR3 regions. HTBI primers were the set used in a first-round RT-PCR of the TCR CDR3. Via MiXCR, TCRdb re-called the multiplex PCR reads, giving one row per CDR3 protein. The data show about 600,000 distinct CDR3 sequences, approximately 15% seen once. The sample consisted of blood. The receptors originated from a woman aged 18-29 years with Graves' ophthalmopathy.

The V call is TRBV6-5, the J call TRBJ1-6; D remains ambiguous. Trimming removed 0 bases at V and 7 bases at J, with 4 bases between. CDR1 and CDR2 (germline): MNHEY, SVGAGI. This CDR3 is built from 13 residues. The CDR3 DNA is TGTGCCAGCAGTTACTCGATGAATTCACCCCTCCACTTT. This encodes CASSYSMNSPLHF.

About this clonotype: Just one base apart from a much larger clone, this may be a read error. V and J are TRBV27 and TRBJ2-1, with 8 bases that match TRBD2. The germline V gene has CDR1 MNHEY and CDR2 SMNVEV (reference sequence). This CDR3 is 16 amino acids long. The junction had 8 bases not matched to a gene; V was cut back by 7 bases and J by 0 bases. In nucleotides, the CDR3 is TGTGCCAGCACCATTGCGGGGGGAGTCTCCTACAATGAGCAGTTCTTC. It is translated as CASTIAGGVSYNEQFF.

This clonotype was counted ten times or more. V and J are TRBV20-1 and TRBJ2-5, with TRBD1 identical over 9 bases. The V gene's germline CDR1 is DFQATT and CDR2 SNEGSKA (reference sequence). The CDR3 is 14 amino acids. The CDR3: CTTVPGQGKGTQYF. CDR3 coding DNA: TGCACAACGGTCCCGGGACAGGGAAAAGGGACCCAGTACTTC.

This clonotype occurred many times. The V gene is TRBV6-5, the J gene TRBJ2-7; 11 nucleotides line up with TRBD2. Trimming removed 2 bases from V and 6 bases from J; junction bases left unmatched: 12. Germline V gene lookup returns CDR1 MNHEY and CDR2 SVGAGI. This CDR3 is 17 amino acids long. CDR3 loop: CASSYKLAGGGPIEQYF. The CDR3 DNA follows: TGTGCCAGCAGTTACAAGCTAGCGGGAGGTGGGCCCATCGAGCAGTACTTC.

This clonotype was counted at least ten times. The chain carries TRBV6-1 and TRBJ2-1; TRBD2 matches at 7 bases. The V gene end was trimmed by 4 bases and the J gene end by 4 bases; junction bases not matched to a gene: 13. CDR3 length equals 17 residues. The germline CDR1 and CDR2 sequences are MNHNS and SASEGT. This chain's CDR3 is CASSVQGTSAPYNEQFF. The CDR3 coding sequence is TGTGCCAGCAGTGTCCAGGGTACTAGCGCCCCATACAATGAGCAGTTCTTC.

Many counts were recorded for this clonotype. The V and J genes are TRBV7-2 and TRBJ2-7; 9 bases align to TRBD2. The CDR3 consists of 18 residues. CDR1 and CDR2 from the germline V gene are SGHTA and FQGNSA. The junction had 14 bases not matched to a gene; V was cut back by 1 base and J by 4 bases. CDR3 in DNA: TGTGCCAGCAGCTTAGTGTCTAGCGGGCGGGGGGGCATGTACGAGCAGTACTTC. This sequence encodes CASSLVSSGRGGMYEQYF.

In its sample, this clonotype was seen many times. The chain joins TRBV7-9 to TRBJ2-1; TRBD2 might be the D (5 bases). The CDR3 extends over 13 amino acids. The V end was cut by 5 bases, the J end by 3 bases, with 8 bases between. Germline assignment: CDR1 SEHNR and CDR2 FQNEAQ (reference sequence). CDR3 protein: CASSGLLYNEQFF. CDR3 in DNA: TGTGCCAGCAGCGGACTTCTCTACAATGAGCAGTTCTTC.

This clonotype was counted at least ten times. The chain couples TRBV18 to TRBJ2-4, with TRBD1 identical over 8 bases. From germline, CDR1 is KGHSH and CDR2 LQKENI. Trimming removed 3 bases from V and 7 bases from J; junction bases left unmatched: 11. This CDR3 contains 16 residues. The CDR3 protein is CASSPGQGVTGNIQYF. CDR3 DNA sequence: TGTGCCAGCTCACCCGGACAGGGCGTGACCGGTAACATTCAGTACTTC.

Here the CDR3 reads CASNSLETQYF. The CDR3, as DNA: TGTGCCAGCAATTCCCTAGAGACCCAGTACTTC. This chain uses TRBV28 with TRBJ2-5; the D is unclear. The V gene's germline CDR1 is MDHEN and CDR2 SYDVKM. This CDR3 spans 11 amino acids. V was shortened by 7 bases and J by 4 bases, with 7 bases between the two germline ends.

In this sample, this clonotype turned up many times. V is TRBV5-1 and J is TRBJ2-7; a possible D gene is TRBD2 (5 bases). The germline gives CDR1 SGHRS, CDR2 YFSETQ. Deletions cut 0 bases from V and 9 bases from J, with 19 bases between. The CDR3 sequence is 15 residues long. The CDR3 region has the DNA TGCGCCAGCAGCTTGGCTCCTTGGATGGGAGTAGGGCAGTACTTC. Its translation is CASSLAPWMGVGQYF.

The table lists this clonotype with many counts. The CDR3 sequence is CSASRKTNYGYTF. DNA of the CDR3: TGCAGTGCTAGTCGCAAGACCAACTATGGCTACACCTTC. The genes are TRBV20-1 and TRBJ1-2; D ambiguous. The CDR3 extends over 13 amino acids. CDR1 is DFQATT, CDR2 SNEGSKA, per germline (reference sequence). V was cut by 3 bases and J by 2 bases, with 10 bases left in between.

This clonotype was detected many times. The chain joins TRBV30 to TRBJ2-1; 9 nucleotides match TRBD2. The CDR3 is 15 amino acids. V lost 4 bases to trimming and J lost 0 bases; unmatched junction nucleotides: 4. Germline values: CDR1 GTSNPN, CDR2 SVGIG (reference sequence). The CDR3 DNA sequence: TGTGCCTGGATCAGCGGGAGGCCCTCCTACAATGAGCAGTTCTTC. Protein product: CAWISGRPSYNEQFF.

The chain combines TRBV2 with TRBJ1-3, with 7 bases aligning to TRBD1. The CDR3 spans 16 residues. Trimming at V came to 4 bases and at J to 7 bases, leaving 13 bases not matched to a gene. CDR1 SNHLY and CDR2 FYNNEI come from the germline V gene. As DNA, the CDR3 is TGTGCCAGCAGTGCGTATCAAGCGACAGGGACTAACACCATATATTTT. Amino acid sequence: CASSAYQATGTNTIYF.

Worth noting for this clonotype: A single base separates this from a much larger clone, so it may be a read error. The rearrangement joins TRBV30 to TRBJ1-2; D remains ambiguous. V dropped 4 bases and J dropped 2 bases, with 5 bases sitting between them. In germline, CDR1 is GTSNPN, CDR2 SVGIG (reference sequence). This CDR3 comprises 11 residues. CDR3 amino acids: CAWMGNYGYTF. The CDR3 nucleotides read TGTGCCTGGATGGGAAACTATGGCTACACCTTC.

This clonotype was seen many times. The V gene is TRBV2, the J gene TRBJ2-1; D gene ambiguous. This CDR3 has 13 residues. From germline, CDR1 is SNHLY and CDR2 FYNNEI. V was pared by 8 bases and J by 0 bases, with 8 bases between. CDR3 nucleotide sequence: TGTGCCAGCCTGGGTAGCTCCTACAATGAGCAGTTCTTC. Encoded protein: CASLGSSYNEQFF.

V is TRBV29-1 and J is TRBJ2-5, with TRBD2 matching over 9 bases. V lost 6 bases and J lost 2; bases outside the gene matches: 7. The CDR3 length is 14 residues. Germline loops: CDR1 SQVTM, CDR2 ANQGSEA. The CDR3 DNA follows: TGCAGCGTCGAAATAGCGGGAGATCAAGAGACCCAGTACTTC. This encodes CSVEIAGDQETQYF.

This clonotype was counted many times. The rearrangement uses TRBV30 and TRBJ2-6; D is uncertain. This CDR3 is built from 14 residues. The V end was cut by 1 base, the J end by 7 bases, with 11 bases between. The germline CDR1 and CDR2 sequences are GTSNPN and SVGIG (reference sequence). The CDR3 nucleotides read TGTGCCTGGAGTGGGACGGGCCTAGCCAACGTCCTGACTTTC. It is translated as CAWSGTGLANVLTF.

To note about this clonotype: Just one base apart from a much larger clone, this may be a read error. This chain joins TRBV20-1 and TRBJ2-7, with 7 bases that match TRBD1. CDR1 is DFQATT and CDR2 is SNEGSKA in the germline V gene (reference sequence). Trimming at V came to 3 bases and at J to 1 base, leaving 12 bases not matched to a gene. CDR3 length: 16 residues. The CDR3 region is CSASQVDRELSYEQYF. The CDR3 DNA reads as TGCAGTGCTAGCCAGGTCGACAGGGAGCTGTCCTACGAGCAGTACTTC.

The table lists this clonotype with many counts. The rearrangement uses TRBV2 and TRBJ2-3; 9 bases align to TRBD2. The germline V gene has CDR1 SNHLY and CDR2 FYNNEI. CDR3 length: 13 residues. V lost 10 bases and J lost 1; bases outside the gene matches: 3. The CDR3 region has the DNA TGTGCCACCAGGACTAGCGGCACAGATACGCAGTATTTT. Protein: CATRTSGTDTQYF.

A note on this clonotype: This may be a read error, as it is one base from a much larger clone. The rearrangement joins TRBV11-2 to TRBJ2-1; D not certain. The CDR3 covers 11 residues. The germline V gene has CDR1 SGHAT and CDR2 FQNNGV. CDR3 DNA sequence: TGTGCCAGCAGCACCTCCCATGAGCAGTCCTTC. Translated: CASSTSHEQSF.

This clonotype was observed many times. The J gene is TRBJ2-5, the V gene TRBV7-2, with D uncertain. The CDR3 spans 13 residues. Trimming pared 5 bases from V and 5 bases from J, leaving 12 bases between. The germline V gene encodes CDR1 SGHTA and CDR2 FQGNSA. The CDR3 nucleotides are TGTGCCAGCAGCCCCTACCCGAGGGAGACCCAGTACTTC. Protein product: CASSPYPRETQYF.

This clonotype was counted ten times or more. This chain links TRBV10-1 with TRBJ1-1, with TRBD1 matching 7 bases. The CDR3 extends over 19 amino acids. Per germline, CDR1 WNHNN and CDR2 SYGVQD (reference sequence). The J segment lost 3 bases and the V segment lost 5 bases, leaving 21 bases of the junction unmatched. The CDR3 DNA is TGCGCCAGCAGTCAAATACCTGGGGGGTCGACAGGGTCGGACACTGAAGCTTTCTTT. Amino acid sequence: CASSQIPGGSTGSDTEAFF.

This clonotype was counted many times. This rearrangement joins TRBV7-3 to TRBJ2-7, with 8 bases identical to TRBD2. Germline values: CDR1 SGHTA, CDR2 FQGTGA. V gave up 5 bases and J gave up 0 bases; unmatched junction bases: 12. The CDR3 totals 17 residues. The CDR3 reads CASSPSGGSSSSYEQYF. DNA for the CDR3: TGTGCCAGCAGCCCCAGCGGGGGAAGCTCTAGCTCCTACGAGCAGTACTTC.

There are many counts of this clonotype. The chain combines TRBV11-2 with TRBJ2-7; no definite D call. The germline gives CDR1 SGHAT, CDR2 FQNNGV. V dropped 4 bases and J dropped 4 bases, with 17 bases sitting between them. This CDR3 region has 15 residues. CDR3: CASSSPDDVGYEQYF. The CDR3, as DNA: TGTGCCAGCAGCTCTCCGGACGACGTCGGGTACGAGCAGTACTTC.

This clonotype was picked up a small number of times. The CDR3 is CASSLDSGGYYEQYF. The CDR3 DNA sequence: TGTGCCAGCAGTTTAGATAGCGGGGGGTACTACGAGCAGTACTTC. The V call is TRBV27, the J call TRBJ2-7; 10 bases fit TRBD2. The CDR3 spans 15 residues. The V gene end was trimmed by 2 bases and the J gene end by 3 bases; junction bases not matched to a gene: 4. Germline lookup yields CDR1 MNHEY and CDR2 SMNVEV (reference sequence).

As concerns this clonotype: A clone one base away is much larger, so this may be a read error. V usage is TRBV5-1 and J usage is TRBJ2-2; the D gene could be TRBD1 or TRBD2 (5 bases each). Trimming shortened V by 4 bases and J by 6 bases, and 13 bases separated the two germline ends. Germline V gene sequence: CDR1 SGHRS, CDR2 YFSETQ. This CDR3 is built from 14 residues. CDR3 nucleotide sequence: TGCGCCAGCAGCCTGGGACCTGACGCCGGGGAGCTGTTTTTT. This translates into CASSLGPDAGELFF.

V and J are TRBV4-1 and TRBJ2-2; the D gene could be TRBD1 or TRBD2 (6 bases each). The CDR3 is made up of 16 amino acids. V was trimmed by 4 bases and J by 5 bases, leaving 17 bases between them. Germline V gene lookup returns CDR1 MGHRA and CDR2 YSYEKL. The chain's CDR3 is CASSPKQGLGTGELFF. DNA of the CDR3: TGCGCCAGCAGCCCAAAACAGGGACTTGGTACCGGGGAGCTGTTTTTT.

This clonotype has ten or more counts. This sequence joins TRBV5-8 and TRBJ2-3; 7 positions match TRBD2. Trimming at V came to 1 base and at J to 5 bases, leaving 10 bases not matched to a gene. CDR1 is SGHTS and CDR2 is YDEGEE in the germline V gene. CDR3 length equals 16 residues. CDR3 amino acids: CASSLWASGTKDTQYF. For the CDR3, the DNA is TGTGCCAGCAGCTTGTGGGCTAGCGGCACAAAAGATACGCAGTATTTT.

This clonotype was counted only a few times. The chain couples TRBV6-1 to TRBJ1-1; D is ambiguous. V shed 11 bases and J shed 4 bases, with 26 bases lying between them. CDR1 MNHNS and CDR2 SASEGT come from the germline V gene. The CDR3 has 16 residues. CDR3 sequence reads: CAVKIGRRSFGTEAFF. For the CDR3, the DNA is TGTGCCGTCAAGATCGGCAGGCGGAGCTTCGGCACTGAAGCTTTCTTT.

The chain links TRBV18 to TRBJ2-2; 11 bases line up with TRBD2. This CDR3 has 17 amino acids. Germline CDR1 and CDR2: KGHSH and LQKENI. Unmatched junction bases numbered 7, after V lost 6 bases and J lost 1 base. The CDR3 DNA follows: TGTGCCAGCTCCTACCGGGGGACTAGCGGGAACACCGGGGAGCTGTTTTTT. Translated: CASSYRGTSGNTGELFF.